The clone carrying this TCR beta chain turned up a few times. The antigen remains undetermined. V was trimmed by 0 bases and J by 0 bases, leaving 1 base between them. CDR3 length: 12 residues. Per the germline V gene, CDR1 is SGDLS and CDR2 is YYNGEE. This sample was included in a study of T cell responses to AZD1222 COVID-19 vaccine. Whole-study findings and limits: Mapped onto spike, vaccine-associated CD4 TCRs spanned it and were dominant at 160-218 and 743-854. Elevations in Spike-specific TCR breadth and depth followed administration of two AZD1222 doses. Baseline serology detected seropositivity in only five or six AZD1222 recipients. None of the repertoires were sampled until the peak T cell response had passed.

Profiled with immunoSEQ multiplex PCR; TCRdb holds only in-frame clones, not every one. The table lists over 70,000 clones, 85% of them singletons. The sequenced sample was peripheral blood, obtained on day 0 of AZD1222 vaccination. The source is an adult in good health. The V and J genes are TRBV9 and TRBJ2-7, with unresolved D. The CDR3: CASSVDSYEQYF. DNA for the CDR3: TGTGCCAGCAGCGTAGACTCCTACGAGCAGTACTTC.